This TCR beta chain was captured in a study of blood T cell repertoires in COVID-19 (dated by TCRdb to about 2020). Regarding the complete study: Samples from collaborators originated in the United States, Italy and Spain and spanned both the acute and convalescent phases of COVID-19. Where available, HLA class I and class II types were obtained from metadata supplied by the sample provider rather than from assay-based typing. The dataset comprised deeply sampled blood TCRbeta repertoires from subjects exposed to, actively infected with, or recovered from COVID-19. The prospective study material was composed of cDNA or gDNA derived from T cells, B-cell-depleted T cells, or PBMCs. The repertoires were made available in a free public database intended to serve as a resource for research on the immune response to SARS-CoV-2. A de-identified subject ID, COVID-19 status, age in years and sex were almost always included in the sample metadata. Samples were obtained from the ongoing ImmuneRACE study (first 160 participants) and from 950 to 1,500 subjects provided by 6 global collaborators.

On this clone: The antigen this receptor binds is unknown. Per-nucleotide qualities are absent, and no much larger clonotype sits a single base away.

Trimming removed 3 bases from V and 2 bases from J, leaving 8 bases between the germline ends. The CDR3 spans 13 residues, from the cysteine through the phenylalanine. Only the CDR3 portion is preserved as DNA: 39 bases, with reading frame beginning at the first base. Overall study results and their limits: How much clinical and demographic metadata was included differed by source and by participant, and the metadata was provided uncurated.

Each collaborating institution followed its own protocols to collect whole blood in K2EDTA tubes. For TCRbeta analysis, collaborators shipped samples in one of three forms: frozen whole blood, isolated PBMCs, or DNA extracted from either of those sample types. TCRbeta CDR3 regions were amplified from genomic DNA by means of the immunoSEQ Assay, a bias-controlled multiplex PCR. From the authors' description of their analysis: The number of nucleated cells in each sample was estimated by amplification of reference gene primers within the assay. Sequence reads were collapsed and filtered to measure the absolute abundance of every unique TCRbeta CDR3 rearrangement. For each sample, productive Simpson clonality was calculated as the square root of Simpson's diversity index over productive rearrangements. The table comes from immuneACCESS by way of TCRdb, which keeps in-frame sequences with V and J called. Part of the clones is missing from these tables; in studies checked, under half for an unresolved V gene and the rest for unknown reasons. That table supplies the V and J calls and clone size; D and trimming were determined from the DNA. The sample data list 75,000 or so clones, and around 80% of these were observed just once. Around 36% of the sample rests with the top ten.

This clonotype was sampled from a woman aged 70-85 years with acute or convalescent COVID-19. The chain links TRBV12-3 or TRBV12-4 with TRBJ2-7; there is no confident call for the D gene. Sequenced material: peripheral blood. The nucleotide sequence is TGTGCCAGCAGTTTGAGGCAAGCCTACGAGCAGTACTTC. Its protein product is CASSLRQAYEQYF.